The present T cell receptor beta chain was sequenced within a study of PD-1 blockade in classical Hodgkin lymphoma. Points from the study as a whole: A significant rise in TCR diversity by C4D1 was seen for CD4+ but not CD8+ cells.

Method: immunoSEQ multiplex PCR; TCRdb's copy keeps in-frame clones and lacks some. The profile covers 30,000 or so clones, with over 70% appearing a single time and less than 4% taken by the ten largest. Patients all relapsed after autologous stem cell transplantation, and there was variation in brentuximab vedotin exposure. Germline V lookup: CDR1 SNHLY, CDR2 FYNNEI. Trimming removed 8 bases from V and 0 bases from J, with 10 bases in between. CDR3 size: 13 residues. This clone was detected only a few times. Its antigen is undetermined. Specimen: peripheral blood mononuclear cells (PBMCs), collected before the second cycle of nivolumab. This chain connects TRBV2 to TRBJ1-1; D may be TRBD1 (6 bases). The TCR was taken from a human donor with classical Hodgkin lymphoma. In DNA form, the CDR3 reads TGTGCCAGCTACAGGGATATGAACACTGAAGCTTTCTTT. Its protein product is CASYRDMNTEAFF.